What follows are 2 T cell receptor beta chains derived from one specimen sequenced in a study of blood T cell repertoires in COVID-19 (dated by TCRdb to the early 2020s). The library was generated by the immunoSEQ multiplex PCR assay. TCRdb retrieved this table from immuneACCESS and kept in-frame rearrangements only. Not all clones are present; in checked studies, unresolved V genes account for under half, and no reason is known for the remainder. Across this sample there are around 130,000 clones, with around nine tenths seen only once. The top ten clonotypes cover 2% to 2.5% of the sample. Sequencing input: peripheral blood. All receptors come from a woman in her fifties or sixties with acute or convalescent COVID-19.

The rearrangement uses TRBV3-1 (or the pseudogene TRBV3-2) and TRBJ1-2; 8 nucleotides align to TRBD1. This CDR3 has 13 residues. Germline V CDR1 and CDR2: LGHDT, YNNKEL (reference sequence). V lost 4 bases, J lost 7 bases, and 5 bases stayed unmatched. The CDR3 DNA sequence: TGTGCCAGCAGCCCCGGACAGGGTCCTGGCTACACCTTC. This sequence encodes CASSPGQGPGYTF.

The chain links TRBV2 to TRBJ1-4, with 7 bases that match TRBD1. The CDR3 has 14 residues. Germline V gives CDR1 SNHLY, CDR2 FYNNEI. Germline trimming cut 5 bases from V and 3 bases from J; bases unmatched to any gene: 3. Here the CDR3 reads CASSLQGSNEKLFF. The CDR3 DNA is TGTGCCAGCAGTCTACAGGGGTCTAATGAAAAACTGTTTTTT.